These T cell receptor beta chains were read from a single sample in a study of shared clonotypes between healthy human individuals. Clones were sequenced by immunoSEQ multiplex PCR, and TCRdb holds only the in-frame ones, with some missing. The table has about 1.1 million clones, 70% to 85% seen once. Sequencing was carried out using memory CD4+ T cells from PBMCs. These TCRs come from a man aged 18 to 35 in good health. Some clones in this sample may be carry-over from other donors' samples. CDR3s include the opening cysteine and the closing phenylalanine or tryptophan. The D gene is left open where the match is weak. For some rows the clone size is stated as once, few or many, or as a class when expanded; others skip it.

TRBV15,.,TRBD2,TRBJ2-1,CATSRPPGLDYNEQFF,TGTGCCACCAGCAGACCCCCGGGACTAGACTACAATGAGCAGTTCTTC
TRBV18,.,.,TRBJ2-5,CASSRTVQETQYF,TGTGCCAGCTCGCGGACAGTACAAGAGACCCAGTACTTC
TRBV27,few,.,TRBJ2-1,CASSRIGSSYNEQFF,TGTGCCAGCAGTCGGATAGGGAGCTCCTACAATGAGCAGTTCTTC
TRBV4-3,.,.,TRBJ2-7,CASSSKTYLAGRSYEQYF,TGCGCCAGCAGCTCGAAAACCTACCTTGCGGGCCGCTCCTACGAGCAGTACTTC
TRBV2,.,TRBD1,TRBJ1-3,CASSGTGPRSGGNTIYF,TGTGCCAGCAGTGGGACAGGGCCTCGGTCGGGAGGAAACACCATATATTTT
TRBV27,.,.,TRBJ2-7,CASGDPGYEQYF,TGTGCCAGCGGCGATCCGGGGTACGAGCAGTACTTC
TRBV4-1,.,.,TRBJ2-5,CASSQVPLEDPRETQYF,TGCGCCAGCAGCCAAGTCCCATTGGAGGACCCCAGGGAGACCCAGTACTTC
TRBV30,few,TRBD2,TRBJ2-5,CAWSVWGGRETQYF,TGTGCCTGGAGTGTTTGGGGAGGGCGGGAGACCCAGTACTTC
TRBV7-8,.,.,TRBJ2-2,CASSLARANTGELFF,TGTGCCAGCAGCTTAGCACGGGCGAACACCGGGGAGCTGTTTTTT
TRBV28,.,TRBD1,TRBJ2-3,CASSLSPTGASTDTQYF,TGTGCCAGCAGTTTGAGCCCGACAGGGGCTAGCACAGATACGCAGTATTTT
TRBV4-3,.,TRBD1,TRBJ1-2,CASSQELGQANYGYTF,TGCGCCAGCAGCCAAGAATTGGGACAGGCTAACTATGGCTACACCTTC
TRBV28,.,.,TRBJ2-7,CASSLSGYNYEQYF,TGTGCCAGCAGTTTATCAGGGTACAACTACGAGCAGTACTTC
TRBV7-3,.,TRBD2,TRBJ2-2,CASSRTREGRYTGELFF,TGTGCCAGCAGCCGCACGCGGGAGGGCCGGTACACCGGGGAGCTGTTTTTT
TRBV4-3,.,.,TRBJ1-4,CASSPRSATNEKLFF,TGCGCCAGCAGCCCTAGGTCTGCAACTAATGAAAAACTGTTTTTT
TRBV11-3,.,.,TRBJ2-3,CASSLFLSADRVYF,TGTGCCAGCAGCTTATTCCTTTCGGCGGATCGGGTGTATTTT
TRBV9,.,TRBD2,TRBJ2-2,CASSRRTSGTAQGTGELFF,TGTGCCAGCAGCCGACGGACTAGCGGGACTGCCCAAGGGACCGGGGAGCTGTTTTTT
TRBV28,.,TRBD2,TRBJ2-3,CASSEAGEGTDTQYF,TGTGCCAGCAGTGAAGCGGGAGAGGGCACAGATACGCAGTATTTT
TRBV5-6,.,.,TRBJ1-1,CASSLRPSRWGTEAFF,TGTGCCAGCAGCTTGAGGCCGTCGAGATGGGGGACTGAAGCTTTCTTT
TRBV9,.,.,TRBJ2-7,CASSQGGGESYEQYF,TGTGCCAGCAGCCAAGGGGGAGGGGAGTCCTACGAGCAGTACTTC
TRBV13,.,.,TRBJ2-3,CASSLVRDTQYF,TGTGCCAGCAGCTTAGTTCGAGATACGCAGTATTTT
TRBV5-4,.,TRBD2,TRBJ2-5,CASSRGTSGIQETQYF,TGTGCCAGCAGCAGAGGGACTAGCGGAATACAAGAGACCCAGTACTTC
TRBV7-2,.,TRBD2,TRBJ2-1,CASTWTSGTYYNEQFF,TGTGCCAGCACTTGGACTAGCGGGACGTACTACAATGAGCAGTTCTTC
TRBV5-6,few,.,TRBJ2-2,CASSLAFGDTGELFF,TGTGCCAGCAGCTTGGCTTTCGGGGACACCGGGGAGCTGTTTTTT
TRBV28,.,.,TRBJ1-2,CASSLPGEQGYTF,TGTGCCAGCAGTTTACCGGGGGAACAAGGCTACACCTTC
TRBV7-2,.,TRBD2,TRBJ2-5,CASSSGLAGGRETQYF,TGTGCCAGCAGCTCAGGACTAGCGGGAGGACGAGAGACCCAGTACTTC
TRBV19,.,.,TRBJ1-4,CASSMAGAANEKLFF,TGTGCCAGTAGTATGGCCGGGGCCGCTAATGAAAAACTGTTTTTT
TRBV7-9,.,.,TRBJ1-3,CASSLAVLGQHGNTIYF,TGTGCCAGCAGCTTAGCAGTTTTGGGGCAGCACGGAAACACCATATATTTT